The rows below give T cell receptor beta chains drawn from one sample of a study of early T cells in non-severe SARS-CoV-2 infection. TCRdb ran MiXCR on the 5' RACE reads and lists one entry per CDR3 protein. The data contain 85,000 to 120,000 distinct CDR3 sequences, around 14% of them seen just once; the ten biggest clones take up approximately 6%. The sample consisted of whole blood. The receptors come from an adult who was a healthcare worker with PCR-confirmed SARS-CoV-2 infection or an uninfected control (not recorded which). Both conserved end residues are trimmed from each CDR3. A D gene is named only where the DNA matches it firmly. Clone size is not always given. Where it is, it says once, few, many or a class for expanded clones.

j_call d_call clone_size v_call cdr3_aa
TRBJ2-3 - many TRBV12-3/TRBV12-4 ASSLGGPLTDTQY
TRBJ2-1 - many TRBV7-9 ASSLVGAAGPNEQF
TRBJ1-5 - - TRBV30 AWTTGNGNQPQH
TRBJ2-1 TRBD2 - TRBV12-3/TRBV12-4 ASSDPGLVYNEQF
TRBJ2-3 - - TRBV20-1 SARDARQAVNTQY
TRBJ2-7 - - TRBV3-1 ASSQEGPGSTLYEQY
TRBJ2-5 - many TRBV7-6 ASSLARGGQTQY
TRBJ2-7 TRBD1 many TRBV28 ASSFRGSYEQY
TRBJ2-7 TRBD2 many TRBV20-1 SARGGTSGNYEQY
TRBJ1-1 TRBD1 few TRBV20-1 SACPQGAEAEAF
TRBJ1-2 - - TRBV5-6 ASREGLGYGYT
TRBJ1-5 TRBD1 few TRBV12-3/TRBV12-4 ASSLGQGKPQH
TRBJ2-3 - few TRBV28 ASSRRSTQY
TRBJ2-6 - many TRBV12-3/TRBV12-4 ASRLDGANVLT
TRBJ1-4 TRBD1 few TRBV4-1 ASSIDRGRVEKLF
TRBJ1-3 TRBD1 few TRBV4-2 ASSAGQGEGNTIY
TRBJ2-7 - few TRBV30 AWNRVSDEQY
TRBJ2-1 - many TRBV5-4 ASSIGGTEQF
TRBJ2-3 - few TRBV6-4 ASSASAITDTQY
TRBJ2-3 TRBD2 few TRBV7-8 ASSHARVREFGDTQY
TRBJ1-5 - many TRBV4-3 ASSQEVTANQPQH
TRBJ2-7 TRBD1 many TRBV28 ASTDIRTGGSYEQY
TRBJ1-1 - - TRBV12-3/TRBV12-4 ASSSVGWGGTEAF
TRBJ1-1 - - TRBV20-1 SALDSPNTEAF
TRBJ2-5 TRBD2 - TRBV7-2 ASSFTSGSTETQY
TRBJ1-3 - many TRBV6-5 ASSYSRGSGNTIY
TRBJ2-7 TRBD2 many TRBV18 ASSPRGLAAPYEQY
TRBJ2-1 - - TRBV6-2/TRBV6-3 ASSYSSQYNEQF
TRBJ2-7 - - TRBV11-2 ASSLNRATLYEQY
TRBJ2-1 - few TRBV30 AQEGAGANEQF
TRBJ2-6 TRBD2 few TRBV24-1 ATGAGGTGANVLT
TRBJ2-1 TRBD1 - TRBV28 ASSFGADRVHEQF
TRBJ1-2 - few TRBV7-9 ASSLVKNYGYT
TRBJ2-7 TRBD2 many TRBV4-1 ASSQDETGGTYEQY
TRBJ2-7 - many TRBV10-2 ASSVGVEQY
TRBJ2-1 - many TRBV6-1 ASRGERVYNEQF
TRBJ2-1 TRBD2 - TRBV27 ASRDSGKGEQF
TRBJ1-4 TRBD1 - TRBV7-2 ASSLDGTGGRKLF
TRBJ2-5 - few TRBV4-1 ASSRGQGRETQY
TRBJ2-1 - - TRBV29-1 SVGTSNEQF
TRBJ2-5 - many TRBV20-1 SAKTRDLSQETQY
TRBJ2-5 - few TRBV7-9 ASSPTLETQY
TRBJ1-4 - - TRBV5-1 ASAGGRVSSNEKLF
TRBJ1-6 - many TRBV6-5 ASSYGVSSYNSPLH
TRBJ2-2 TRBD2 - TRBV28 ASSLSSGWTFTGELF
TRBJ1-5 - - TRBV5-4 ASSLGGTDQPQH
TRBJ1-5 TRBD1 few TRBV3-1 ASSRSGGGGQPQH
TRBJ2-1 - few TRBV14 ASSTLVEGLGYNEQF
TRBJ1-5 - many TRBV10-3 AISPQPSSNQPQH
TRBJ1-1 - - TRBV12-3/TRBV12-4 ASSFHKNTEAF
TRBJ2-1 TRBD2 few TRBV5-4 ASSSGLAGETGGNEQF
TRBJ1-2 TRBD1 - TRBV4-3 ASSPGPGQGYGYT
TRBJ2-7 TRBD2 many TRBV19 ASWGGGPHEQY
TRBJ1-5 - - TRBV12-3/TRBV12-4 ASSVGVNQPQH